The 2 T cell receptor beta chains reported below all come from one sample, sequenced in a study of blood T cell repertoires in COVID-19. Sequenced by immunoSEQ multiplex PCR; TCRdb stores in-frame clones only, minus some. This sample has a few hundred thousand clones, with 84% found just once. Sequencing was carried out using peripheral blood. The receptors originated from a man aged 25 to 40 with active or convalescent COVID-19.

The rearrangement joins TRBV11-2 to TRBJ2-5; 7 positions match TRBD1. The germline CDR1 and CDR2 sequences are SGHAT and FQNNGV. CDR3 length equals 16 residues. J was trimmed by 5 bases and V by 4 bases; bases with no gene match: 13. This CDR3 is CASSSRVRGGQETQYF. Written as DNA, the CDR3 is TGTGCCAGCAGCTCCCGGGTCCGAGGGGGCCAGGAGACCCAGTACTTC.

V is TRBV6-5 and J is TRBJ2-7; D is perhaps TRBD1 (6 bases). This CDR3 has 12 amino acids. With 6 bases removed from V and 6 bases from J, the gap between germline ends came to 12 bases. CDR1 and CDR2 (germline): MNHEY, SVGAGI. DNA for the CDR3: TGTGCCAGCAGCTTGGGACAACGCGAGCAGTACTTC. Amino acid sequence: CASSLGQREQYF.